The 20 T cell receptor beta chains given below trace back to one sample, sequenced in a study of OX40 agonist ivuxolimab in advanced cancers. Sequencing was performed with immunoSEQ multiplex PCR; in TCRdb, only in-frame clones are kept and a portion is missing. The sample contains roughly 81,000 clones, around 94% of which appear only once. Sequenced material: CD4+ or CD8+ T cells sorted from blood, taken in a trial of the OX40 agonist ivuxolimab. The receptors were gathered from an adult with an advanced solid tumor such as melanoma, head and neck, liver or kidney cancer.

This clone was picked up a small number of times. V usage is TRBV30 and J usage is TRBJ1-1, with 7 bases aligning to TRBD1. This CDR3 contains 14 residues. J was trimmed by 5 bases and V by 0 bases; bases with no gene match: 6. Germline CDR1 is GTSNPN and CDR2 is SVGIG (reference sequence). CDR3 nucleotide sequence: TGTGCCTGGAGTGTTGGGACAGCGGGAACTGAAGCTTTCTTT. Its protein product is CAWSVGTAGTEAFF.

The V gene is TRBV9, the J gene TRBJ2-7; D is uncertain. The CDR3 is 15 amino acids. Germline V gives CDR1 SGDLS, CDR2 YYNGEE. The V end lost 0 bases, the J end lost 2 bases, and 12 bases lay between the germline ends. The CDR3 DNA sequence: TGTGCCAGCAGCGTAGGGACCGCAGATACCTACGAGCAGTACTTC. It specifies CASSVGTADTYEQYF.

The chain's CDR3 is CASSRPGYAQPQHF. The CDR3 DNA sequence: TGTGCCAGCAGCCGCCCAGGGTATGCTCAGCCCCAGCATTTT. The chain recombines TRBV14 with TRBJ1-5; TRBD1 is a possible D gene (5 bases). Trimming removed 4 bases from V and 6 bases from J, with 13 bases in between. The CDR3 is made up of 14 amino acids. CDR1 and CDR2 from the germline V gene are SGHDN and FVKESK. The whole variable domain, remainder taken from reference TRBV14 and TRBJ1-5, is EAGVTQFPSHSVIEKGQTVTLRCDPISGHDNLYWYRRVMGKEIKFLLHFVKESKQDESGMPNNRFLAERTGGTYSTLKVQPAELEDSGVYFCASSRPGYAQPQHFGDGTRLSIL.

The V gene is TRBV4-3, the J gene TRBJ2-1, with 12 bases fitting TRBD2. CDR1 is LGHNA and CDR2 is YSLEER in the germline V gene. This CDR3 contains 16 residues. V lost 4 bases and J lost 2; bases outside the gene matches: 3. CDR3 amino acids: CASSPGLAGTYNEQFF. CDR3 bases: TGCGCCAGCAGCCCTGGACTAGCGGGGACCTACAATGAGCAGTTCTTC.

The chain combines TRBV13 with TRBJ1-2, with 7 bases identical to TRBD1. CDR3 length equals 15 residues. Germline loops: CDR1 PRHDT, CDR2 FYEKMQ (reference sequence). The V gene end was trimmed by 5 bases and the J gene end by 1 base; junction bases not matched to a gene: 7. CDR3 sequence: CASSDGQVYNYGYTF. In DNA form, the CDR3 reads TGTGCCAGCAGCGACGGACAGGTTTATAACTATGGCTACACCTTC. The full variable domain, with the rest looked up from reference TRBV13 and TRBJ1-2, is AAGVIQSPRHLIKEKRETATLKCYPIPRHDTVYWYQQGPGQDPQFLISFYEKMQSDKGSIPDRFSAQQFSDYHSELNMSSLELGDSALYFCASSDGQVYNYGYTFGSGTRLTVV.

The V and J genes are TRBV11-2 and TRBJ2-3, with 7 bases lining up with TRBD2. The CDR3 covers 16 residues. V shed 6 bases and J 2 bases; nucleotides not matched to a gene: 11. The germline V gene has CDR1 SGHAT and CDR2 FQNNGV. The DNA of the CDR3 is TGTGCCAGCAGTTCTAAAGCGGGAACTTACACAGATACGCAGTATTTT. This sequence encodes CASSSKAGTYTDTQYF.

J is TRBJ2-1 and V is TRBV6-4; tentatively, D is TRBD1 or TRBD2 (5 bases each). The V gene lost 3 bases and the J gene lost 3 bases, with 12 bases spanning the gap. Looked up from germline, CDR1 is MRHNA and CDR2 is SNTAGT. This CDR3 region has 15 residues. CDR3 residues: CASSELEGNYNEQFF. In nucleotides, the CDR3 is TGTGCCAGCAGTGAACTTGAGGGGAACTACAATGAGCAGTTCTTC.

The chain has TRBV7-2 and TRBJ2-7; TRBD2 aligns across 13 bases. The CDR3 runs 17 residues. Germline V gives CDR1 SGHTA, CDR2 FQGNSA. After removal of 4 bases from V and 0 bases from J, the junction contained 6 bases not matched to a gene. The CDR3, as DNA: TGTGCCAGCAGCTCGGAACTAGCGGGAGGGCCCTCCTACGAGCAGTACTTC. This sequence encodes CASSSELAGGPSYEQYF.

The V gene is TRBV9, the J gene TRBJ2-7; weak D call: TRBD2 (5 bases). Germline CDR1 SGDLS, CDR2 YYNGEE. Trimming removed 0 bases from V and 2 bases from J, with 9 bases in between. The CDR3 has 14 amino acids. The CDR3 is CASSVGSEPYEQYF. The DNA for the CDR3 is TGTGCCAGCAGCGTAGGTAGCGAGCCCTACGAGCAGTACTTC.

The chain is built from TRBV7-8 and TRBJ2-5; D is tentatively TRBD1 or TRBD2 (5 bases each). The V gene's germline CDR1 is SGHVS and CDR2 FQNEAQ. Trimming left V 3 bases short and J 2 bases short, with 13 bases between. The CDR3 has 15 residues. The CDR3 coding sequence is TGTGCCAGCAGCTTCGGCCCGGGGCCTCAAGAGACCCAGTACTTC. Its translation: CASSFGPGPQETQYF.

The gene calls are TRBV29-1 and TRBJ2-5; D is possibly TRBD1 or TRBD2 (6 bases each). Trimming left V 2 bases short and J 5 bases short, with 18 bases between. Germline assignment: CDR1 SQVTM and CDR2 ANQGSEA. CDR3 size: 15 residues. The CDR3 region is CSVEQRGLIDETQYF. DNA of the CDR3: TGCAGCGTTGAACAACGGGGGCTCATTGACGAGACCCAGTACTTC.

This rearrangement joins TRBV7-9 to TRBJ2-3; weak D call: TRBD1 (6 bases). CDR1 SEHNR and CDR2 FQNEAQ come from the germline V gene (reference sequence). The CDR3 extends over 14 amino acids. V was trimmed by 5 bases and J by 3 bases, leaving 12 bases between them. This CDR3 reads CASSRTDGTDTQYF. The CDR3 coding sequence is TGTGCCAGCAGCCGGACAGATGGGACAGATACGCAGTATTTT.

This clone was counted a few times. The J gene is TRBJ1-1, the V gene TRBV5-1, with 7 nucleotides matching TRBD1. In germline, CDR1 is SGHRS, CDR2 YFSETQ. V gave up 4 bases and J gave up 4 bases; unmatched junction bases: 10. This CDR3 contains 15 residues. CDR3 sequence (DNA): TGCGCCAGCAGCGCGGACAGGTCGGTTGCCACTGAAGCTTTCTTT. It translates to CASSADRSVATEAFF.

The J gene is TRBJ2-7, the V gene TRBV5-1; D gene unclear. The CDR3 extends over 13 amino acids. V dropped 4 bases and J dropped 2 bases, with 10 bases sitting between them. Germline lookup yields CDR1 SGHRS and CDR2 YFSETQ. As DNA, the CDR3 is TGCGCCAGCAGCCTTAGTAGGACCTACGAGCAGTACTTC. This encodes CASSLSRTYEQYF. The entire variable domain, with the rest obtained from reference TRBV5-1 and TRBJ2-7, is as follows: KAGVTQTPRYLIKTRGQQVTLSCSPISGHRSVSWYQQTPGQGLQFLFEYFSETQRNKGNFPGRFSGRQFSNSRSEMNVSTLELGDSALYLCASSLSRTYEQYFGPGTRLTVT.

V and J are TRBV4-2 and TRBJ2-4; possible D gene TRBD1, 5 bases. The CDR3 is made up of 14 amino acids. The V end lost 6 bases, the J end lost 0 bases, and 9 bases lay between the germline ends. CDR1 and CDR2 (germline): LGHNA, YNFKEQ. The CDR3 sequence is CASRDIIAKNIQYF. Here the CDR3 DNA reads TGTGCCAGCAGGGACATTATAGCCAAAAACATTCAGTACTTC.

The table lists this clone with a count of one. V is TRBV7-9 and J is TRBJ1-2, with D possibly matching TRBD1 (5 bases). The CDR3 runs 12 residues. The germline CDR1 and CDR2 sequences are SEHNR and FQNEAQ (reference sequence). The germline V and J ends were trimmed by 7 bases and 7 bases, with 13 bases remaining between them. CDR3 DNA sequence: TGTGCCAGCAACCTAGGGACGGGTGGCTACACCTTC. This gives the protein CASNLGTGGYTF.

The chain couples TRBV4-1 to TRBJ1-2; TRBD1 matches 8 bases. This CDR3 is 14 amino acids long. Germline lookup yields CDR1 MGHRA and CDR2 YSYEKL. After removal of 5 bases from V and 2 bases from J, the junction contained 4 bases not matched to a gene. CDR3 region: CASSYWTGNYGYTF. The CDR3, as DNA: TGCGCCAGCAGCTACTGGACAGGGAACTATGGCTACACCTTC.

This chain uses TRBV5-1 with TRBJ2-7; 12 nucleotides agree with TRBD2. The CDR3 loop spans 15 amino acids. V was clipped by 4 bases and J by 3 bases; unmatched bases: 5. The germline gives CDR1 SGHRS, CDR2 YFSETQ. CDR3 residues: CASSGGLAGSYEQYF. The CDR3 DNA reads as TGCGCCAGCAGCGGAGGACTAGCGGGAAGCTACGAGCAGTACTTC. The whole variable domain, remainder taken from reference TRBV5-1 and TRBJ2-7, is KAGVTQTPRYLIKTRGQQVTLSCSPISGHRSVSWYQQTPGQGLQFLFEYFSETQRNKGNFPGRFSGRQFSNSRSEMNVSTLELGDSALYLCASSGGLAGSYEQYFGPGTRLTVT.

The chain couples TRBV4-3 to TRBJ2-5; possible D gene TRBD2, 6 bases. V was cut by 0 bases and J by 5 bases, with 22 bases left in between. The CDR3 length is 18 residues. Germline V gene sequence: CDR1 LGHNA, CDR2 YSLEER. The CDR3 loop is CASSQERGDSGGQETQYF. CDR3 bases: TGCGCCAGCAGCCAAGAAAGAGGGGACTCCGGAGGGCAGGAGACCCAGTACTTC.

V usage is TRBV27 and J usage is TRBJ2-1; maybe TRBD2 (6 bases). The V gene lost 10 bases and the J gene lost 9 bases, with 13 bases spanning the gap. CDR1 MNHEY and CDR2 SMNVEV come from the germline V gene (reference sequence). The CDR3 sequence is 11 residues long. The CDR3 sequence: CATLGTGEQFF. The CDR3 DNA reads as TGTGCCACCCTGGGGACTGGTGAGCAGTTCTTC.